Listed here are 18 T cell receptor beta chains from one sample, sequenced in a study of cytomegalovirus exposure and HLA in healthy donors. The PCR contained 60 Vbeta and 13 Jbeta primers. Clones were sequenced by immunoSEQ multiplex PCR, and TCRdb holds only the in-frame ones, with some missing. The data contain around 100,000 clones, around three quarters of them singletons. The sequencing sample was made of PBMCs. All receptors derive from a man younger than 45 in good health and CMV-seropositive.

This chain links TRBV4-1 with TRBJ2-3, with 7 bases aligning to TRBD1. Trimming took 4 bases from V and 3 from J; bases not matched to a gene: 7. CDR1 is MGHRA, CDR2 YSYEKL, per germline. The CDR3 sequence is 15 residues long. Written as DNA, the CDR3 is TGCGCCAGCAGCCCGGGGACAGTCGATACAGATACGCAGTATTTT. Encoded protein: CASSPGTVDTDTQYF.

J is TRBJ2-7 and V is TRBV5-1; TRBD2 might be the D (5 bases). Germline V gene data show CDR1 as SGHRS and CDR2 as YFSETQ. V was shortened by 3 bases and J by 3 bases, with 19 bases between the two germline ends. This CDR3 region has 16 residues. CDR3 protein: CASSSRLERVGYEQYF. The DNA of the CDR3 is TGCGCCAGCAGCTCCCGACTCGAGAGGGTGGGCTACGAGCAGTACTTC.

V usage is TRBV28 and J usage is TRBJ2-2; TRBD1 aligns across 10 bases. This CDR3 has 13 amino acids. The germline gives CDR1 MDHEN, CDR2 SYDVKM. The V segment lost 6 bases and the J segment 7 bases; nucleotides outside the gene matches: 2. The CDR3 loop is CASRTGGLGELFF. Here the CDR3 DNA reads TGTGCCAGCAGGACAGGGGGCCTCGGGGAGCTGTTTTTT.

The genes are TRBV6-6 and TRBJ2-1; 7 nucleotides agree with TRBD1. Germline CDR1 reads MNHNY; CDR2 reads SVGAGI (reference sequence). Trimming at V came to 5 bases and at J to 7 bases, leaving 8 bases not matched to a gene. This CDR3 is 14 amino acids long. The CDR3 sequence is CASSRQGVKNEQFF. Here the CDR3 DNA reads TGTGCCAGCAGTAGACAGGGAGTTAAGAATGAGCAGTTCTTC.

The gene calls are TRBV28 and TRBJ1-2; D possibly corresponds to TRBD1 (5 bases). CDR1 and CDR2 from the germline V gene are MDHEN and SYDVKM. Trimming removed 5 bases from V and 3 bases from J, with 13 bases in between. The CDR3 covers 14 residues. The CDR3 region has the DNA TGTGCCAGCAGTGGGGGGTCCTGGGACTATGGCTACACCTTC. Translated, it gives CASSGGSWDYGYTF.

A few counts support this clone. The chain carries TRBV7-9 and TRBJ2-7, with TRBD1 identical over 8 bases. With 1 base clipped from V and 1 base from J, the junction kept 6 bases outside the gene matches. The CDR3 consists of 16 residues. From germline, CDR1 is SEHNR and CDR2 FQNEAQ (reference sequence). CDR3 region: CASSLESTGGSYEQYF. In DNA, the CDR3 is TGTGCCAGCAGCTTAGAGTCCACAGGGGGTTCCTACGAGCAGTACTTC.

This chain uses TRBV27 with TRBJ1-3; 12 positions agree with TRBD1. Germline V CDR1 and CDR2: MNHEY, SMNVEV (reference sequence). V was pared by 5 bases and J by 3 bases, with 11 bases of the junction left unmatched. The CDR3 runs 18 residues. The CDR3 is CASSPTTGQGAFGNTIYF. The CDR3, as DNA: TGTGCCAGCAGTCCGACTACGGGACAGGGGGCATTTGGAAACACCATATATTTT.

This clone has a handful of counts. The chain uses TRBV5-1 and TRBJ1-1; 11 bases fit TRBD1. J was trimmed by 1 base and V by 4 bases; bases with no gene match: 18. Germline V gives CDR1 SGHRS, CDR2 YFSETQ. The CDR3 is 20 amino acids. The CDR3 reads CASSPASGTGGPLRNTEAFF. In DNA, the CDR3 is TGCGCCAGCAGCCCGGCCTCCGGGACAGGGGGACCCTTGAGGAACACTGAAGCTTTCTTT.

The V and J genes are TRBV7-6 and TRBJ1-3; D gene uncertain. CDR3 length equals 12 residues. CDR1 is SGHVS and CDR2 is FNYEAQ in the germline V gene. Trimming took off 4 bases at V and 8 bases at J, with 9 bases between the two ends. This CDR3 is CASSSFGDTIYF. The CDR3, as DNA: TGTGCCAGCAGCTCCTTCGGGGACACCATATATTTT.

The chain joins TRBV19 to TRBJ1-4; D perhaps matches TRBD1 (5 bases). Germline-derived CDR1 and CDR2 are LNHDA and SQIVND (reference sequence). The CDR3 extends over 13 amino acids. V lost 9 bases to trimming and J lost 4 bases, with 12 bases between them. The CDR3 loop reads CASTGLSNEKLFF. CDR3 bases: TGTGCCAGCACGGGACTGAGTAATGAAAAACTGTTTTTT. Complete variable domain (other parts from reference TRBV19 and TRBJ1-4): DGGITQSPKYLFRKEGQNVTLSCEQNLNHDAMYWYRQDPGQGLRLIYYSQIVNDFQKGDIAEGYSVSREKKESFPLTVTSAQKNPTAFYLCASTGLSNEKLFFGSGTQLSVL.

The chain is built from TRBV28 and TRBJ1-2; no clear D. Germline V gene sequence: CDR1 MDHEN, CDR2 SYDVKM. CDR3 size: 16 residues. V dropped 2 bases and J dropped 8 bases, with 21 bases sitting between them. DNA for the CDR3: TGTGCCAGCAGTTTACCGAACGAGGGAACATTGAGAGGCTACACCTTC. Amino acids: CASSLPNEGTLRGYTF.

This clone has more than one count but fewer than ten. CDR3 region: CASSGEGGDNSPLHF. Written as DNA, the CDR3 is TGTGCCAGCAGTGGGGAGGGCGGAGATAATTCACCCCTCCACTTT. The chain is built from TRBV2 and TRBJ1-6, with no clear D. Trimming left V 4 bases short and J 5 bases short, with 12 bases between. CDR3 size: 15 residues. The germline V gene encodes CDR1 SNHLY and CDR2 FYNNEI. The full variable domain, with the rest looked up from reference TRBV2 and TRBJ1-6, is EPEVTQTPSHQVTQMGQEVILRCVPISNHLYFYWYRQILGQKVEFLVSFYNNEISEKSEIFDDQFSVERPDGSNFTLKIRSTKLEDSAMYFCASSGEGGDNSPLHFGNGTRLTVT.

The chain employs TRBV18 and TRBJ2-3; the match to TRBD1 covers 8 bases. J was trimmed by 1 base and V by 3 bases; bases with no gene match: 3. The CDR3 totals 15 residues. CDR1 and CDR2 (germline): KGHSH, LQKENI. CDR3 bases: TGTGCCAGCTCACCTAGGGGACAGGGCACAGATACGCAGTATTTT. Amino acids: CASSPRGQGTDTQYF.

V is TRBV28 and J is TRBJ1-1; D might be TRBD1 (6 bases). Germline assignment: CDR1 MDHEN and CDR2 SYDVKM. There are 14 residues in the CDR3. Trimming took 4 bases from V and 6 from J, leaving 15 bases between them. The CDR3 DNA reads TGTGCCAGCAGTTACCCCAGGGGAGCCCCTGAAGCTTTCTTT. This sequence encodes CASSYPRGAPEAFF.

This chain connects TRBV6-5 to TRBJ1-2; no clear D gene. Germline CDR1 is MNHEY and CDR2 is SVGAGI. Between the trimmed V and J ends, which lost 6 bases and 0 bases, there was a span of 14 bases. This CDR3 spans 15 amino acids. CDR3 sequence (DNA): TGTGCCAGCAGGAGGGCCGAGCTGCCTAACTATGGCTACACCTTC. It is translated as CASRRAELPNYGYTF.

This clone came up many times. The CDR3 spells CASSLGQGVQPQHF. In nucleotides, the CDR3 is TGTGCCAGCAGTTTGGGACAGGGCGTTCAGCCCCAGCATTTT. V gene TRBV28 combines with J gene TRBJ1-5; TRBD1 matches at 9 bases. V gave up 3 bases and J gave up 6 bases; unmatched junction bases: 3. This CDR3 has 14 amino acids. Germline values: CDR1 MDHEN, CDR2 SYDVKM. Variable domain in full (rest from reference TRBV28 and TRBJ1-5): DVKVTQSSRYLVKRTGEKVFLECVQDMDHENMFWYRQDPGLGLRLIYFSYDVKMKEKGDIPEGYSVSREKKERFSLILESASTNQTSMYLCASSLGQGVQPQHFGDGTRLSIL.

The gene calls are TRBV7-8 and TRBJ1-6; D is unresolved. The CDR3 contains 15 residues. Germline V CDR1 and CDR2: SGHVS, FQNEAQ. V was pared by 1 base and J by 13 bases, with 17 bases between. The CDR3 here is CASSLESAVYTPLHF. CDR3 nucleotides: TGTGCCAGCAGCTTAGAGTCCGCTGTCTATACTCCCCTCCACTTT. The variable domain in full, completed from reference TRBV7-8 and TRBJ1-6, reads GAGVSQSPRYKVAKRGQDVALRCDPISGHVSLFWYQQALGQGPEFLTYFQNEAQLDKSGLPSDRFFAERPEGSVSTLKIQRTQQEDSAVYLCASSLESAVYTPLHFGNGTRLTVT.

The chain uses TRBV9 and TRBJ2-3; perhaps TRBD2 as D (6 bases). Germline CDR1 SGDLS, CDR2 YYNGEE. The CDR3 consists of 15 residues. The V end was cut by 0 bases, the J end by 4 bases, with 12 bases between. This CDR3 reads CASSVATGGADTQYF. The DNA of the CDR3 is TGTGCCAGCAGCGTAGCTACCGGCGGGGCAGATACGCAGTATTTT.